A single sample is the source of the 11 T cell receptor beta chains below, sequenced in a study of T cell changes during pregnancy in multiple sclerosis. TCRdb keeps only in-frame clones here, not all; method: immunoSEQ multiplex PCR. Seen here are about 67,000 clones, roughly 90% observed once, and the top ten hold approximately 1.8%. Sequenced material: peripheral blood, taken in the first trimester of pregnancy. The receptors were sampled from a female donor in good health, enrolled as a control in a pregnancy study.

A word on this clone: The sample has other DNA sequences that encode this CDR3 too. The rearrangement links TRBV5-4 to TRBJ2-3, with D unclear. The CDR3 totals 14 residues. The V end lost 0 bases, the J end lost 2 bases, and 7 bases lay between the germline ends. Germline assignment: CDR1 SGHNT and CDR2 YYREEE (reference sequence). CDR3 coding DNA: TGTGCCAGCAGCTTGGTCGGTTCCACAGATACGCAGTATTTT. Amino acids: CASSLVGSTDTQYF.

The CDR3 loop is CASSEYAGVGTGELFF. The CDR3, as DNA: TGTGCCAGCAGTGAATACGCAGGGGTAGGCACCGGGGAGCTGTTTTTT. The gene calls are TRBV25-1 and TRBJ2-2; D is perhaps TRBD1 (6 bases). The germline V and J ends were trimmed by 0 bases and 4 bases, with 12 bases remaining between them. CDR1 is MGHDK and CDR2 is SYGVNS in the germline V gene. The CDR3 is made up of 16 amino acids.

The V gene is TRBV7-2, the J gene TRBJ2-7, with D perhaps TRBD2 (6 bases). Germline loops: CDR1 SGHTA, CDR2 FQGNSA. V gave up 8 bases and J gave up 5 bases, with 19 bases separating them. The CDR3 is made up of 14 amino acids. The CDR3, as DNA: TGTGCCAGCTTGGAGGTGGCTAGCGCCAACGAGCAGTACTTC. It codes for CASLEVASANEQYF.

The CDR3 loop is CASSLEVAGATDTQYF. CDR3 coding DNA: TGCGCCAGCAGCTTGGAGGTGGCAGGGGCGACAGATACGCAGTATTTT. The chain recombines TRBV5-1 with TRBJ2-3, with a tentative D call TRBD1 (6 bases). V lost 0 bases and J lost 3, with 14 bases in between. CDR1 SGHRS and CDR2 YFSETQ come from the germline V gene. The CDR3 consists of 16 residues.

V is TRBV29-1 and J is TRBJ2-1; TRBD2 might be the D (6 bases). The length of the CDR3 is 15 residues. Trimming took off 4 bases at V and 7 bases at J, with 20 bases between the two ends. CDR1 and CDR2 (germline): SQVTM, ANQGSEA. CDR3 in amino acids: CSVGLVRDPRNEQFF. CDR3 nucleotides: TGCAGCGTTGGACTAGTAAGGGACCCTAGGAATGAGCAGTTCTTC.

The J gene is TRBJ1-5, the V gene TRBV28, with D perhaps matching TRBD1 (5 bases). The CDR3 length is 12 residues. The germline gives CDR1 MDHEN, CDR2 SYDVKM. Trimming removed 4 bases from V and 7 bases from J, with 8 bases in between. As DNA, the CDR3 is TGTGCCAGCAGTTCCCCAGGGCAGCCCCAGCATTTT. Translating gives CASSSPGQPQHF.

The chain combines TRBV5-1 with TRBJ2-3, with 9 bases matching TRBD1. The CDR3 is 15 amino acids. V shed 7 bases, J shed 2 bases, and the junction held 8 bases outside the gene matches. Germline CDR1 SGHRS, CDR2 YFSETQ. CDR3 amino acids: CASGPGTGITDTQYF. The CDR3 DNA is TGCGCCAGCGGTCCCGGGACAGGGATCACAGATACGCAGTATTTT.

This clone was recorded a few times. V usage is TRBV10-3 and J usage is TRBJ1-5; D possibly corresponds to TRBD1 (5 bases). Trimming stripped 9 bases from V and 4 bases from J, with 13 bases between. This CDR3 has 13 residues. From germline, CDR1 is ENHRY and CDR2 SYGVKD. The chain's CDR3 is CAITRDLNQPQHF. The CDR3 nucleotides read TGTGCCATAACGAGGGACTTAAATCAGCCCCAGCATTTT.

The J gene is TRBJ2-1, the V gene TRBV2; D unclear. The V gene's germline CDR1 is SNHLY and CDR2 FYNNEI. The CDR3 has 15 residues. V gave up 3 bases and J gave up 0 bases, with 9 bases separating them. CDR3 sequence (DNA): TGTGCCAGCAGTGACGTGTATATCTCCTACAATGAGCAGTTCTTC. Its protein is CASSDVYISYNEQFF.

The chain carries TRBV2 and TRBJ1-1; the D is unclear. Germline assignment: CDR1 SNHLY and CDR2 FYNNEI. The CDR3 contains 13 residues. V lost 7 bases and J 0 bases, leaving 9 bases between the germline ends. Written as DNA, the CDR3 is TGTGCCAGCACCCCCGCGGTGAACACTGAAGCTTTCTTT. It translates to CASTPAVNTEAFF.

V usage is TRBV2 and J usage is TRBJ2-3; 7 bases match TRBD1. The length of the CDR3 is 14 residues. Germline trimming cut 1 base from V and 3 bases from J; bases unmatched to any gene: 1. Germline CDR1 SNHLY, CDR2 FYNNEI. CDR3 DNA: TGTGCCAGCAGTGAAGTGACAGGGACAGATACGCAGTATTTT. This sequence encodes CASSEVTGTDTQYF.